The entry below describes one T cell receptor beta chain. CDR1 is SGHRS, CDR2 YFSETQ, per germline. This CDR3 is 16 amino acids long. The V end was cut by 0 bases, the J end by 0 bases, with 12 bases between. This sample is drawn from a study of T cell repertoires in cytomegalovirus infection. TCRdb redid the calling of the reads with MiXCR, one entry per CDR3 protein. This sample has some 200,000 distinct CDR3 sequences; about 21% occur once, and the top ten carry around 3.1%. This sequence originates from a human donor in good health (CMV status not recorded). Some clones in this sample may be carry-over from other donors' samples. Sample: PBMCs. The genes are TRBV5-1 and TRBJ1-1; no clear D gene. Written as DNA, the CDR3 is TGCGCCAGCAGCTTGGCCGAGGTTCGGGTGAACACTGAAGCTTTCTTT. Translated: CASSLAEVRVNTEAFF.